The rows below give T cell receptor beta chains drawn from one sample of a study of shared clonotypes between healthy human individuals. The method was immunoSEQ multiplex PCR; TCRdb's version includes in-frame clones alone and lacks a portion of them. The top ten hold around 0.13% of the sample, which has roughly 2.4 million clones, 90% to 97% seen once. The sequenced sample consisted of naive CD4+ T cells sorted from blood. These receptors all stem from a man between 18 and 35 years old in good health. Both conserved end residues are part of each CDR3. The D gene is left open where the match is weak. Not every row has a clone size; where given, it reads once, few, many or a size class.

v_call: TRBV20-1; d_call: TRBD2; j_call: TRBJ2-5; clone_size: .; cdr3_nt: TGCAGTGCCAGCCCGGGGGGGGCCCAGTACTTC; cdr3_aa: CSASPGGAQYF
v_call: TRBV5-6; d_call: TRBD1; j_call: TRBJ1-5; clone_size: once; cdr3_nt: TGTGCCAGCAGCTTCTACAGGGGCGAGGGCAATCAGCCCCAGCATTTT; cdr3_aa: CASSFYRGEGNQPQHF
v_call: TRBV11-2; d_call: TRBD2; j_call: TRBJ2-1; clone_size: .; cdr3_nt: TGTGCCAGCAGCCTCTTAGCGGGCGGGACGTATGAGCAGTTCTTC; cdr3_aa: CASSLLAGGTYEQFF
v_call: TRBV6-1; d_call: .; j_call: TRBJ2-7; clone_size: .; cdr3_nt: TGTGCCAGCAGTGAATCCGGGAACGAGCAGTACTTC; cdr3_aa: CASSESGNEQYF
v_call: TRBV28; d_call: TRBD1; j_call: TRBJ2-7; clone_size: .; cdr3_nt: TGTGCCAGCAGCTCACCGGGACAGGGCCCCTACGAGCAGTACTTC; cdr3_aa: CASSSPGQGPYEQYF
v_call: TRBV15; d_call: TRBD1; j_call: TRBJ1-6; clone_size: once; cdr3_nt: TGTGCCACCAGCAGAGATAGGACAGGGTCGAATTCACCCCTCCACTTT; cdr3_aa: CATSRDRTGSNSPLHF
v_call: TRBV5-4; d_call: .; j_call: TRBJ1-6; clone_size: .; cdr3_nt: TGTGCCAGCAGCTCTATTGATATCTCCTATAATTCACCCCTCCACTTT; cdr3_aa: CASSSIDISYNSPLHF
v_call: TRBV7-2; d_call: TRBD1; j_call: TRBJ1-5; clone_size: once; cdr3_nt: TGTGCCAGCAGCCCAAGGACAGGGGATGGCAATCAGCCCCAGCATTTT; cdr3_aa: CASSPRTGDGNQPQHF
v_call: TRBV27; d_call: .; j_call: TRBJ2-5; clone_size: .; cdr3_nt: TGTGCCAGCAGGGATAAGGGGACCCAGTACTTC; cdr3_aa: CASRDKGTQYF
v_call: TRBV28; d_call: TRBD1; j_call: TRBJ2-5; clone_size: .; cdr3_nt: TGTGCCAGTCAGGACAGGCCTAAAGGGACCCAGTACTTC; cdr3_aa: CASQDRPKGTQYF
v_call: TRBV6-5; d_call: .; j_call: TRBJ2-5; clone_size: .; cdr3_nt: TGTGCCAGCAGCCCCAACACGGGAACGCCGGGGGCCCAGTACTTC; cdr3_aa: CASSPNTGTPGAQYF
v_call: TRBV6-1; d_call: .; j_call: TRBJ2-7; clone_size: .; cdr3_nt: TGTGCCAGCAGTGAGGGGCCTCTACCCTTCTACGAGCAGTACTTC; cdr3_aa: CASSEGPLPFYEQYF
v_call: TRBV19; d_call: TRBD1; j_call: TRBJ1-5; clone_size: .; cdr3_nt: TGTGCCAGTAGTATGGACAGGCGGAATCAGCCCCAGCATTTT; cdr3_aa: CASSMDRRNQPQHF
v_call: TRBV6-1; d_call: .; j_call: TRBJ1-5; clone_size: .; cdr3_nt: TGTGCCAGCAGTGAAAAGCCAGCATCCCATCAGCCCCAGCATTTT; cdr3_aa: CASSEKPASHQPQHF
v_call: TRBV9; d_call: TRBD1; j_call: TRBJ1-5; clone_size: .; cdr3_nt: TGTGCCAGCAGCGTAGGGGACAGAGGGAATCAGCCCCAGCATTTT; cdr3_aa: CASSVGDRGNQPQHF
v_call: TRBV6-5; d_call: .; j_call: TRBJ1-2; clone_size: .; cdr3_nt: TGTGCCAGCAGTTACTCACGGACCTATAACTATGGCTACACCTTC; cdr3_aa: CASSYSRTYNYGYTF
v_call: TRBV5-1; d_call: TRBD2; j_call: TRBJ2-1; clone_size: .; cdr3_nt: TGCGCCAGCAGTGAGACTAGCGGGCGGACTGAGCAGTTCTTC; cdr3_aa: CASSETSGRTEQFF
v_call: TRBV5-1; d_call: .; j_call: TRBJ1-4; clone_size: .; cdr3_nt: TGCGCCAGCAGCCGGCAGGGGACTAATGAAAAACTGTTTTTT; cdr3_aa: CASSRQGTNEKLFF
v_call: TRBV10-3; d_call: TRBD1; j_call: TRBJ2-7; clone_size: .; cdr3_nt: TGTGCCACAGAGGACAGGGGTAATAACGAGCAGTACTTC; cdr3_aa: CATEDRGNNEQYF
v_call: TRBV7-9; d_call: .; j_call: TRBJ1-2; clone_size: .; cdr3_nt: TGTGCCAGCAGCTTAGACGCCATCCCTAACTATGGCTACACCTTC; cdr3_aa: CASSLDAIPNYGYTF
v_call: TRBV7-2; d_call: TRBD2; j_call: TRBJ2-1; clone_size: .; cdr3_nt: TGTGCCAGCAGCTTTAGCGGGAGCTCCTACAATGAGCAGTTCTTC; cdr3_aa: CASSFSGSSYNEQFF
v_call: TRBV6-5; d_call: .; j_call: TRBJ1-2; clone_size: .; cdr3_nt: TGTGCCAGCAGTTATGGACAGACTGATGGCTACACCTTC; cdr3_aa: CASSYGQTDGYTF
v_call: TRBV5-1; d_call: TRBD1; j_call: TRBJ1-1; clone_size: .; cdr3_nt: TGCGCCAGCAGCCCAACCCAGACAGGGTCTGAAGCTTTCTTT; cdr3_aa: CASSPTQTGSEAFF
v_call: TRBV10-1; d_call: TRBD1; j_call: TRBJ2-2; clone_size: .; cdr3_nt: TGCGCCAGCGGACAGGGGAACACCGGGGAGCTGTTTTTT; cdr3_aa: CASGQGNTGELFF
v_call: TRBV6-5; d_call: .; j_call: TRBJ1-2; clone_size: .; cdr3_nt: TGTGCCAGCAGTTACACGGACCGTAATGGCTACACCTTC; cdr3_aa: CASSYTDRNGYTF
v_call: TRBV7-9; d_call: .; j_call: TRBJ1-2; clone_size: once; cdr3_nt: TGTGCCAGCAGCTACGCCGGGGACTATGGCTACACCTTC; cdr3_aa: CASSYAGDYGYTF
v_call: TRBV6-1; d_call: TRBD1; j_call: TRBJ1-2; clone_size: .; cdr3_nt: TGTGCCAGCAGTGAAGCGCTGGACAGGGACTATGGCTACACCTTC; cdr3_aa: CASSEALDRDYGYTF
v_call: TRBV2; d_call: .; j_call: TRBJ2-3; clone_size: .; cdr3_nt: TGTGCCAGCAGGCGGGACAGAAACTCCGCAGAAAGTTCAGATACGCAGTATTTT; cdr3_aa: CASRRDRNSAESSDTQYF
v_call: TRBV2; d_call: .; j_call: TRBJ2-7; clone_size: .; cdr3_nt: TGTGCCAGCAGTGGCACCGGGGAGCAGTACTTC; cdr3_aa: CASSGTGEQYF
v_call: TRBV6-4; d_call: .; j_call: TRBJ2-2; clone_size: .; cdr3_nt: TGTGCCAGCAGTGACTCGGGGAATTGGACCGGGGAGCTGTTTTTT; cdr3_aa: CASSDSGNWTGELFF
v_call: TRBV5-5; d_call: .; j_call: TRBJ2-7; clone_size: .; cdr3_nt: TGTGCCAGCAGCTTCCCGGGTTACTACGAGCAGTACTTC; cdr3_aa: CASSFPGYYEQYF
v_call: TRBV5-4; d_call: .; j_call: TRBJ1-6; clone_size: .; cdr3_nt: TGTGCCAGCGGGTCAGCCACGGGGTCCTATAATTCACCCCTCCACTTT; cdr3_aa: CASGSATGSYNSPLHF
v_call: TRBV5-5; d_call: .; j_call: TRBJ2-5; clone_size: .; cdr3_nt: TGTGCCAGCAGCCCGACACCCCTCCTCGAGACCCAGTACTTC; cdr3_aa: CASSPTPLLETQYF
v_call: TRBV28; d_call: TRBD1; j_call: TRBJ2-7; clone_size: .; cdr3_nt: TGTGCCAGCAGTTCCGGGACAGGGTTTACGAAGCAGTACTTC; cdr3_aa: CASSSGTGFTKQYF
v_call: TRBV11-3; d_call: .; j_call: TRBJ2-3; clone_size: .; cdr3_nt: TGTGCCAGCAGCTCCTCTAGCACAGATACGCAGTATTTT; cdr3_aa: CASSSSSTDTQYF
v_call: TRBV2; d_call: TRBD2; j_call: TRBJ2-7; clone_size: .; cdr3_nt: TGTGCCAGCAGCCATAGCGGGGGGACCTACGAGCAGTACTTC; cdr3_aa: CASSHSGGTYEQYF
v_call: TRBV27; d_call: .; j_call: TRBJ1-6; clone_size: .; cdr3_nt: TGTGCCAGCATATACAGGGCGGGACTCGGTAATTCACCCCTCCACTTT; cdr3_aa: CASIYRAGLGNSPLHF
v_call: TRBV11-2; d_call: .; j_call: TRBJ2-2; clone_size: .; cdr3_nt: TGTGCCAGCAGCTTAGACTCGGAGACGGGGGTACGCGGGGAGCTGTTTTTT; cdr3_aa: CASSLDSETGVRGELFF
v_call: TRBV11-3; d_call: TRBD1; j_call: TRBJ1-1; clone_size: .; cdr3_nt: TGTGCCAGCAGCAAACAGGGGATGAACACTGAAGCTTTCTTT; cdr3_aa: CASSKQGMNTEAFF
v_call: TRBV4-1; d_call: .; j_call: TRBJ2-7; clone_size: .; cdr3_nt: TGCGCCAGCAGCCACCTCCGGGGAAGCAGGACCTACGAGCAGTACTTC; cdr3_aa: CASSHLRGSRTYEQYF
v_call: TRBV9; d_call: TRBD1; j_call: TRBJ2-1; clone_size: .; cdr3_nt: TGTGCCAGCAGCCCCCAGACAGGGAGCAATGAGCAGTTCTTC; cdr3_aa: CASSPQTGSNEQFF
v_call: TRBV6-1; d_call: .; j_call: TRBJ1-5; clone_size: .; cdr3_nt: TGTGCCAGCAGTGAAGCCGGGGGCCGCTTTGAGCCCCAGCATTTT; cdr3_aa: CASSEAGGRFEPQHF
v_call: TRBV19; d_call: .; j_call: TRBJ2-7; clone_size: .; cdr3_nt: TGTGCCAGTAGAAAACAGCTATTCTCCTACGAGCAGTACTTC; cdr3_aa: CASRKQLFSYEQYF
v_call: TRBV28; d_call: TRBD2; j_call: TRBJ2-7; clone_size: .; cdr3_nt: TGTGCCAGCAGTTGGGCGGGACTAGCCTACGAGCAGTACTTC; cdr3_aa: CASSWAGLAYEQYF
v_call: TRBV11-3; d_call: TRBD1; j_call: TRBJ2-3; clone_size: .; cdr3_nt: TGTGCCAGCTCCAGGGACAGTACAGATACGCAGTATTTT; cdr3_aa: CASSRDSTDTQYF
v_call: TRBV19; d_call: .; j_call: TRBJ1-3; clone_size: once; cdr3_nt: TGTGCCAGTAGTATTGAACGGGGAAACACCATATATTTT; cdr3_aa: CASSIERGNTIYF
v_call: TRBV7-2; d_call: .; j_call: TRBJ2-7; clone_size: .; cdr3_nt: TGTGCCAGCAGCGTAGATGCCTACGAGCAGTACTTC; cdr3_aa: CASSVDAYEQYF
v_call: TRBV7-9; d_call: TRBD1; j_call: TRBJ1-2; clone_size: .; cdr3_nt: TGTGCCAGCAGCGTCGCCGGGACAGGCCTCGGGGGTAACTATGGCTACACCTTC; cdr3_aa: CASSVAGTGLGGNYGYTF
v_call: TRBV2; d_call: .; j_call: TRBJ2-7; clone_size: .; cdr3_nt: TGTGCCAGCAGGGACTCCCTCTTGTACGAGCAGTACTTC; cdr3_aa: CASRDSLLYEQYF
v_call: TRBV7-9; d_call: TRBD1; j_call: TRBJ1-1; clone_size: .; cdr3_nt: TGTGCCAGCAGCTTCCAGGGGGCAGCGAACACTGAAGCTTTCTTT; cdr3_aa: CASSFQGAANTEAFF
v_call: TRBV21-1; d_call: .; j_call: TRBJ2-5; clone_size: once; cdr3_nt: TGTGCCAGCAGCCTTCTGGAGACCCAGTACTTC; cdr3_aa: CASSLLETQYF
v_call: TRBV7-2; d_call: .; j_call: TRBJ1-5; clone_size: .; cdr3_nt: TGTGCCAGCAGCTTAGGGGAGGGGCGTCAGCCCCAGCATTTT; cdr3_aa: CASSLGEGRQPQHF